The rows below give T cell receptor beta chains drawn from one sample of a study of siplizumab effects on memory and regulatory T cells. The data were produced by immunoSEQ multiplex PCR, yet TCRdb's version contains in-frame clones alone and is incomplete. The table has some 100,000 clones, nearly 95% seen once. Sequenced material: non-Treg CD4+ T cells sorted from blood. Every receptor here comes from a human donor in good health. CDR3s include the opening cysteine and the closing phenylalanine or tryptophan. D genes are given only for firm matches. Clone sizes are given selectively: once, few, many, or a class where the clone is expanded.

>TRBJ2-7|TRBD2|TRBV6-6|few
CASSSRAGVAEQYF
TGTGCCAGCAGCTCGAGAGCGGGAGTCGCTGAGCAGTACTTC
>TRBJ2-7|NA|TRBV28|NA
CASSLKGWAAKSYEQYF
TGTGCCAGCAGTTTAAAGGGGTGGGCGGCAAAATCCTACGAGCAGTACTTC
>TRBJ1-5|NA|TRBV28|few
CASSSGNQPQHF
TGTGCCAGCAGTAGCGGAAATCAGCCCCAGCATTTT
>TRBJ1-1|NA|TRBV2|few
CASNQARTEAFF
TGTGCCAGCAACCAGGCCAGGACTGAAGCTTTCTTT
>TRBJ2-7|NA|TRBV2|NA
CASSEVSYYEQYF
TGTGCCAGCAGTGAAGTCAGTTACTACGAGCAGTACTTC
>TRBJ2-7|NA|TRBV5-4|NA
CASSLEYEQYF
TGTGCCAGCAGCTTGGAATACGAGCAGTACTTC
>TRBJ1-6|NA|TRBV30|NA
CAWSVGGPDSPLHF
TGTGCCTGGAGTGTGGGGGGGCCCGATTCACCCCTCCACTTT
>TRBJ1-2|NA|TRBV5-4|NA
CASSWPGFYGYTF
TGTGCCAGCAGCTGGCCGGGGTTCTATGGCTACACCTTC
>TRBJ2-7|NA|TRBV6-6|NA
CASRHDAGSDVQQYF
TGTGCCAGCAGACACGACGCTGGGTCTGATGTCCAGCAGTACTTC
>TRBJ2-3|NA|TRBV2|NA
CASHPRARSNTDTQYF
TGTGCCAGTCACCCAAGGGCCCGGTCCAACACAGATACGCAGTATTTT
>TRBJ2-3|NA|TRBV7-2|NA
CASSDSVTQYF
TGTGCCAGCAGTGATAGCGTTACGCAGTATTTT
>TRBJ2-5|NA|TRBV13|NA
CASSIRRSTGVETQYF
TGTGCCAGCAGCATCCGAAGGAGTACGGGAGTGGAGACCCAGTACTTC
>TRBJ1-4|NA|TRBV6-6|NA
CASSLGLRSRKLFF
TGTGCCAGCAGCCTCGGACTGCGATCAAGAAAACTGTTTTTT
>TRBJ2-2|TRBD2|TRBV27|NA
CASSSVFHTSGREGTLGGELFF
TGTGCCAGCAGTTCTGTATTTCATACTAGCGGGAGGGAGGGGACACTTGGCGGGGAGCTGTTTTTT
>TRBJ2-3|TRBD2|TRBV7-8|NA
CASSLGLAGGDTQYF
TGTGCCAGCAGCTTAGGGTTGGCGGGAGGGGATACGCAGTATTTT
>TRBJ2-3|NA|TRBV11-3|NA
CASSPSTGFGDTQYF
TGTGCCAGCAGCCCCTCTACAGGGTTCGGAGATACGCAGTATTTT
>TRBJ1-3|NA|TRBV6-1|NA
CASSEPGSSGNTIYF
TGTGCCAGCAGTGAACCCGGGAGCTCTGGAAACACCATATATTTT
>TRBJ2-3|NA|TRBV7-2|medium-sized
CASSLGIAFPDTQYF
TGTGCCAGCAGCTTAGGGATAGCTTTTCCAGATACGCAGTATTTT
>TRBJ1-3|NA|TRBV6-1|NA
CASRALGGNTIYF
TGTGCCAGCAGGGCGCTCGGCGGAAACACCATATATTTT
>TRBJ2-5|TRBD2|TRBV29-1|NA
CSVEGLAGGPQETQYF
TGCAGCGTTGAGGGACTAGCGGGAGGGCCGCAAGAGACCCAGTACTTC
>TRBJ2-5|NA|TRBV29-1|NA
CSVEKTGKETQYF
TGCAGCGTTGAGAAAACAGGAAAAGAGACCCAGTACTTC
>TRBJ1-6|NA|TRBV7-9|NA
CASSLDQAGNSPLHF
TGTGCCAGCAGCTTAGACCAGGCCGGTAATTCACCCCTCCACTTT
>TRBJ2-3|NA|TRBV27|NA
CASRRTGSTDTQYF
TGTGCCAGCAGGCGGACGGGCAGCACAGATACGCAGTATTTT
>TRBJ1-4|NA|TRBV10-2|NA
CANSELAGDEKLFF
TGCGCCAACAGTGAGCTTGCAGGGGATGAAAAACTGTTTTTT
>TRBJ2-2|NA|TRBV4-2|NA
CASSQDRWQITGELFF
TGTGCCAGCAGCCAAGATCGGTGGCAGATCACCGGGGAGCTGTTTTTT
>TRBJ1-1|TRBD1|TRBV5-4|NA
CASSLTGTGEAFF
TGTGCCAGCAGCCTTACCGGGACAGGTGAAGCTTTCTTT
>TRBJ1-1|TRBD1|TRBV9|NA
CASSAGQGTTEAFF
TGTGCCAGCAGCGCCGGACAGGGGACCACTGAAGCTTTCTTT
>TRBJ2-1|TRBD2|TRBV28|NA
CASSQLAGGTYNEQFF
TGTGCCAGCAGCCAACTAGCGGGAGGCACCTACAATGAGCAGTTCTTC
>TRBJ1-3|NA|TRBV29-1|NA
CSVAQRTTSGNTIYF
TGCAGCGTAGCACAAAGGACGACCTCTGGAAACACCATATATTTT
>TRBJ1-5|NA|TRBV19|NA
CATSLYESSNQPQHF
TGTGCCACCTCGCTTTACGAATCGAGCAATCAGCCCCAGCATTTT
>TRBJ2-7|NA|TRBV5-1|once
CASSLEGARDTPYF
TGCGCCAGCAGCTTGGAGGGAGCCCGGGACACACCGTACTTC
>TRBJ1-2|NA|TRBV29-1|NA
CSVDGAANGYTF
TGCAGCGTTGATGGGGCTGCGAATGGCTACACCTTC
>TRBJ1-5|NA|TRBV28|NA
CASSLGAPGQPQHF
TGTGCCAGCAGTTTAGGGGCCCCAGGACAGCCCCAGCATTTT
>TRBJ2-2|NA|TRBV7-2|NA
CASSPHEIGELFF
TGTGCCAGCAGCCCACACGAGATCGGGGAGCTGTTTTTT
>TRBJ1-1|NA|TRBV6-6|NA
CASSQPGGVNTEAFF
TGTGCCAGCAGCCAGCCGGGGGGAGTGAACACTGAAGCTTTCTTT
>TRBJ1-4|TRBD1|TRBV29-1|NA
CSVLRQGNEKLFF
TGCAGCGTTCTTAGACAGGGAAATGAAAAACTGTTTTTT
>TRBJ2-7|NA|TRBV15|NA
CATSRGGLLSSYEQYF
TGTGCCACCAGCAGAGGTGGACTGTTGAGCTCCTACGAGCAGTACTTC
>TRBJ2-3|TRBD1|TRBV9|NA
CASSARDRGADTQYF
TGTGCCAGCAGCGCCCGGGACAGGGGGGCAGATACGCAGTATTTT
>TRBJ2-3|TRBD2|TRBV19|NA
CASRWTSENTDTQYF
TGTGCCAGTAGATGGACTAGCGAGAACACAGATACGCAGTATTTT
>TRBJ2-1|NA|TRBV6-6|NA
CASRGQYNEQFF
TGTGCCAGCAGGGGACAATACAATGAGCAGTTCTTC
>TRBJ2-7|TRBD2|TRBV28|NA
CASSPAGGGVYEQYF
TGTGCCAGCAGTCCAGCGGGAGGTGGGGTTTACGAGCAGTACTTC
>TRBJ2-1|NA|TRBV18|NA
CASSPLKGQFF
TGTGCCAGCTCACCACTGAAAGGGCAGTTCTTC
>TRBJ2-7|NA|TRBV19|NA
CASSIGRGAYEQYF
TGTGCCAGTAGTATCGGCAGGGGAGCCTACGAGCAGTACTTC